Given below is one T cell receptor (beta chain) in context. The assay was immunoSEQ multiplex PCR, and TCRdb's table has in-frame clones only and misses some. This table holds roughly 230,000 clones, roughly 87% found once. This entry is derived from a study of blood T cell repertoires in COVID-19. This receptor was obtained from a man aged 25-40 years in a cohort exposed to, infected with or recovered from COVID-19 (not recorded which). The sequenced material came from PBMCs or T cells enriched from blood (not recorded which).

CDR3 sequence: CASSQDVQGRNGYTF. In DNA, the CDR3 is TGTGCCAGCAGCCAAGATGTGCAGGGGCGAAATGGCTACACCTTC. The chain joins TRBV3-1 (or the pseudogene TRBV3-2) to TRBJ1-2; weak D call: TRBD1 (6 bases). Trimming pared 0 bases from V and 6 bases from J, leaving 14 bases between. CDR1 and CDR2 from the germline V gene are LGHDT and YNNKEL (reference sequence). The CDR3 loop spans 15 amino acids.